Sequencing of this TCR beta chain was carried out in a study of CD8 T cells in ankylosing spondylitis. Study results and limitations: Clones that were linked to disease were CD8+ and were relatively rare in peripheral blood. Ankylosing spondylitis blood appeared to be characterized by a TCR beta motif of under 10 highly homologous variants.

Details on this clonotype: Its target is not known.

The CDR3 covers 15 residues. The germline V and J ends were trimmed by 5 bases and 0 bases, with 11 bases remaining between them. Germline CDR1 and CDR2: MNHEY and SMNVEV (reference sequence). MiXCR was run by TCRdb on the 5' RACE reads, yielding one entry per CDR3 protein. Of 200,000 to 250,000 distinct CDR3 sequences listed, approximately 20% are singletons. The chain has TRBV27 and TRBJ2-1; D is possibly TRBD1 (6 bases). The sequence was collected from a male donor with ankylosing spondylitis. Sequences were obtained from blood, either unsorted or a sorted T cell fraction (not recorded which). The CDR3 nucleotides are TGTGCCAGCAGTGCGACAGGCAGCTCCTACAATGAGCAGTTCTTC. Protein sequence: CASSATGSSYNEQFF.